Given below is one T cell receptor (beta chain) in context. TCRdb re-derived calls from the 5' RACE reads in MiXCR, one entry per CDR3 protein. The profile shows around 1.7 million distinct CDR3 sequences, under 35% of them singletons. The data were obtained in a study of identical twins. This clonotype originated in a newborn girl in good health. Sample: cord blood.

The CDR3 nucleotides read TGTGCCATCAGTGAGTTGGCCAGCGGGAGTATCCATGAGCAGTTCTTC. Its protein is CAISELASGSIHEQFF. The chain joins TRBV10-3 to TRBJ2-1, with TRBD2 matching over 8 bases. The CDR3 is 16 residues long. Trimming removed 1 base from V and 8 bases from J; junction bases left unmatched: 10. Germline assignment: CDR1 ENHRY and CDR2 SYGVKD.